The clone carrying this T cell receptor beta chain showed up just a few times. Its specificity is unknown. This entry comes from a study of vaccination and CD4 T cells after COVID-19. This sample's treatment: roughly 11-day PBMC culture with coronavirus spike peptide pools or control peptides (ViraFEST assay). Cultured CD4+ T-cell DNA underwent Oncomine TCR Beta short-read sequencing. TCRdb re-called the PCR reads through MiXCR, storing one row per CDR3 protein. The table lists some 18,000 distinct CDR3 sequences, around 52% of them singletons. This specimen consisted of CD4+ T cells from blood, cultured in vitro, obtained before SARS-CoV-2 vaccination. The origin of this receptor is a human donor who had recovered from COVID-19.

The CDR3 coding sequence is TGTGCCAGCAGCTTACCGGAGGACAGCCCGAACACTGAAGCTTTCTTT. It is translated as CASSLPEDSPNTEAFF. The V gene is TRBV7-2, the J gene TRBJ1-1; tentatively, D is TRBD1 (6 bases). Trimming cost V 2 bases and J 1 base, with 14 bases left between them. The CDR3 contains 16 residues. Germline assignment: CDR1 SGHTA and CDR2 FQGNSA. Full variable domain (rest looked up from reference TRBV7-2 and TRBJ1-1): GAGVSQSPSNKVTEKGKDVELRCDPISGHTALYWYRQSLGQGLEFLIYFQGNSAPDKSGLPSDRFSAERTGGSVSTLTIQRTQQEDSAVYLCASSLPEDSPNTEAFFGQGTRLTVV.